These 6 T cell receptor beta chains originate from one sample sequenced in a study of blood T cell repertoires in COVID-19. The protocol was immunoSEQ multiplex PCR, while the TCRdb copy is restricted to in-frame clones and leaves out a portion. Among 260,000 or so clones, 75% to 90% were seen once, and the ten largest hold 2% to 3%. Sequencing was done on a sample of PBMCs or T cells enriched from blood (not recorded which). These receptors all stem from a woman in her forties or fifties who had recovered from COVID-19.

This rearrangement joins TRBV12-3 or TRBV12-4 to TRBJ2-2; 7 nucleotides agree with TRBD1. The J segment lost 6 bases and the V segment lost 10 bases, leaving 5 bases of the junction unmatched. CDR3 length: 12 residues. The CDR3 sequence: CATGQVSGELFF. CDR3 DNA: TGTGCCACCGGACAGGTGTCCGGGGAGCTGTTTTTT.

CDR3 nucleotides: TGCGCCAGTCGTACCGGGACAGGGGCAGATACGCAGTATTTT. This translates into CASRTGTGADTQYF. The J gene is TRBJ2-3, the V gene TRBV5-1; TRBD1 matches 10 bases. The CDR3 extends over 14 amino acids. Germline-derived CDR1 and CDR2 are SGHRS and YFSETQ. The ends lost 8 bases at V and 4 bases at J; junction bases unmatched: 7.

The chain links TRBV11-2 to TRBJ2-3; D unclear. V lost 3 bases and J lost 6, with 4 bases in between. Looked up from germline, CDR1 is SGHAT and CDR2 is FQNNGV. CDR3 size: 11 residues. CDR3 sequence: CASSFMDTQYF. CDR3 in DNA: TGTGCCAGCAGCTTTATGGATACGCAGTATTTT.

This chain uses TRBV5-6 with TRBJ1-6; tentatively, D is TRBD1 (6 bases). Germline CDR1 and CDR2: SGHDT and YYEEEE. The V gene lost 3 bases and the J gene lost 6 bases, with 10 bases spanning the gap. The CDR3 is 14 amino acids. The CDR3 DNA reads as TGTGCCAGCAGCTCATACAGGGCTAATTCACCCCTCCACTTT. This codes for CASSSYRANSPLHF. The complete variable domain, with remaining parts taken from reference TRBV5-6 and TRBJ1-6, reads DAGVTQSPTHLIKTRGQQVTLRCSPKSGHDTVSWYQQALGQGPQFIFQYYEEEERQRGNFPDRFSGHQFPNYSSELNVNALLLGDSALYLCASSSYRANSPLHFGNGTRLTVT.

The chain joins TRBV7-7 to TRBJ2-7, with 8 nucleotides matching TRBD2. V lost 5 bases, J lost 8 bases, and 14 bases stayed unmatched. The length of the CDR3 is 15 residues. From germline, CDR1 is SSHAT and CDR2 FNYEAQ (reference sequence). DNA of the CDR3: TGTGCCAGCAGCCAGACTCCGGGGGGGGCCGTGAAGCAGTACTTC. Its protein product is CASSQTPGGAVKQYF.

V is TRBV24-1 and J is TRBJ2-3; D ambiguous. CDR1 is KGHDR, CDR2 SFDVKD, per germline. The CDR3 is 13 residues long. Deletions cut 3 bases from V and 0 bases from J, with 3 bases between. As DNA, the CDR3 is TGTGCCACCAGTGATCCGAGCACAGATACGCAGTATTTT. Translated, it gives CATSDPSTDTQYF.